These 4 T cell receptor beta chains were all obtained from the same sample, sequenced in a study of blood T cell repertoires in COVID-19. Only in-frame clones appear in the TCRdb table, and some are missing; sequencing was by immunoSEQ multiplex PCR. The table has about 170,000 clones, around 86% seen once; the top ten hold 6% to 7.5%. The sample comprised peripheral blood. Receptors originate from a woman aged 80 or over in a cohort sampled during active or convalescent COVID-19.

This chain's CDR3 is CASRVDREASAFF. The CDR3 region has the DNA TGTGCCAGCAGAGTGGACAGGGAAGCTTCAGCTTTCTTT. The rearrangement joins TRBV2 to TRBJ1-1; TRBD1 aligns across 8 bases. Germline CDR1 reads SNHLY; CDR2 reads FYNNEI. V lost 6 bases to trimming and J lost 10 bases; unmatched junction nucleotides: 10. This CDR3 comprises 13 residues.

This clone has only one observation. The gene calls are TRBV7-9 and TRBJ2-7; 10 positions agree with TRBD1. The CDR3 consists of 17 residues. The germline CDR1 and CDR2 sequences are SEHNR and FQNEAQ (reference sequence). The V and J ends lost 1 base and 2 bases, in that order; junction bases with no gene match: 8. CDR3 DNA sequence: TGTGCCAGCAGCTTAGTGTCCCCCGGGACAGGGGCCTACGAGCAGTACTTC. Amino acid sequence: CASSLVSPGTGAYEQYF.

The chain couples TRBV28 to TRBJ1-2, with no clear D. The CDR3 contains 15 residues. Per germline, CDR1 MDHEN and CDR2 SYDVKM. The germline V and J ends were trimmed by 7 bases and 6 bases, with 21 bases remaining between them. CDR3: CASILPGMRSDGYTF. The CDR3 nucleotides read TGTGCCAGCATCCTACCCGGGATGCGTTCGGATGGCTACACCTTC.

Only one count was recorded for this clone. This chain links TRBV6-5 with TRBJ2-1, with 9 bases aligning to TRBD1. Germline assignment: CDR1 MNHEY and CDR2 SVGAGI. V lost 6 bases to trimming and J lost 2 bases; unmatched junction nucleotides: 2. The CDR3 is 14 amino acids. CDR3 nucleotides: TGTGCCAGCAGACGGACAGGGGCCTACAATGAGCAGTTCTTC. It yields the protein CASRRTGAYNEQFF.